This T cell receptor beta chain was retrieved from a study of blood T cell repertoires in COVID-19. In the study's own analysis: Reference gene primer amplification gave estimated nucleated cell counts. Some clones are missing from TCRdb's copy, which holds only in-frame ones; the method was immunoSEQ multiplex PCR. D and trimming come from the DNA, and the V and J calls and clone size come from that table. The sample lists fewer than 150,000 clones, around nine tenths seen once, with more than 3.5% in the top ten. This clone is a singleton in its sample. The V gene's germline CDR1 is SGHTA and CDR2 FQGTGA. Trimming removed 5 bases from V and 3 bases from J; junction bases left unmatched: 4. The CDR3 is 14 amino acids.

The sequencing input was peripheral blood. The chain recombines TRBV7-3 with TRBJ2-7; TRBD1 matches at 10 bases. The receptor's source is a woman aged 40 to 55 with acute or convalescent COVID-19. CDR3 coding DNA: TGTGCCAGCAGCAAGGGACAGGGGAACTACGAGCAGTACTTC. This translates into CASSKGQGNYEQYF.